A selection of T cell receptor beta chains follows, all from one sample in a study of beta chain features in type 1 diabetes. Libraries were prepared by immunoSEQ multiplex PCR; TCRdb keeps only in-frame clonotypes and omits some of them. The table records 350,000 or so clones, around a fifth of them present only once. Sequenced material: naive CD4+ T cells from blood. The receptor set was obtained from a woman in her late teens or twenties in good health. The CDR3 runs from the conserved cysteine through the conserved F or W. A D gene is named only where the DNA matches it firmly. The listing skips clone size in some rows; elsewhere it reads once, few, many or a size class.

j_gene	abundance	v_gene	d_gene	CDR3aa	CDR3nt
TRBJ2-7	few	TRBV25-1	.	CASSESGSSGEQYF	TGTGCCAGCAGTGAATCCGGCAGTTCGGGCGAGCAGTACTTC
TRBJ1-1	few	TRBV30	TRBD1	CAWSEGGSTEAFF	TGTGCCTGGAGTGAAGGGGGCAGCACTGAAGCTTTCTTT
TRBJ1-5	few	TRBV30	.	CAWSAGLDQPQHF	TGTGCCTGGAGTGCAGGGTTGGATCAGCCCCAGCATTTT
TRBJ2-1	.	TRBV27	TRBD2	CASSLGGRVGNEQFF	TGTGCCAGCAGTTTAGGCGGGAGGGTGGGTAATGAGCAGTTCTTC
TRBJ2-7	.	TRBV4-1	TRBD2	CASSQTSGGTLSYEQYF	TGCGCCAGCAGCCAAACTAGCGGGGGGACTCTATCCTACGAGCAGTACTTC
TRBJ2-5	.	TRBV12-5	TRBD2	CASGLGTSGRRQYF	TGTGCTAGTGGTTTGGGGACTAGCGGGCGACGGCAGTACTTC
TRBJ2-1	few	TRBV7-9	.	CASSPPSYSRPEGDEQFF	TGTGCCAGCAGCCCTCCGTCTTACAGCCGACCAGAAGGCGATGAGCAGTTCTTC
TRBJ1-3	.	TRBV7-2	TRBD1	CASSLEGQGAGNTIYF	TGTGCCAGCAGCTTAGAGGGACAGGGGGCTGGAAACACCATATATTTT
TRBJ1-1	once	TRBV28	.	CASKQGYTEAFF	TGTGCCAGCAAACAGGGATACACTGAAGCTTTCTTT
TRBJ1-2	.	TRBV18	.	CASHKGENYGYTF	TGTGCCAGCCACAAGGGAGAGAACTATGGCTACACCTTC
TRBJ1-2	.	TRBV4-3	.	CASSQTTTGSAYYTF	TGCGCCAGCAGCCAAACAACTACAGGGTCGGCTTACTACACCTTC
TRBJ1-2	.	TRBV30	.	CAWRQAVSYGYTF	TGTGCCTGGAGACAGGCCGTAAGCTATGGCTACACCTTC
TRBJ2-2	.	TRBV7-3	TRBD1	CASSFGTANTGELFF	TGTGCCAGCAGCTTTGGGACAGCTAACACCGGGGAGCTGTTTTTT
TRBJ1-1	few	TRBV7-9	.	CASSLDQGMNTEAFF	TGTGCCAGCAGCTTAGACCAGGGCATGAACACTGAAGCTTTCTTT
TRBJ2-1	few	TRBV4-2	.	CASSQDWDLPSMQFF	TGTGCCAGCAGCCAAGATTGGGACTTACCATCTATGCAGTTCTTC
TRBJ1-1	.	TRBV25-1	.	CASSEEGWGTEAFF	TGTGCCAGCAGTGAGGAGGGATGGGGCACTGAAGCTTTCTTT
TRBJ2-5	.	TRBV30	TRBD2	CAWVLKRGAMETQYF	TGTGCCTGGGTATTAAAGCGGGGGGCGATGGAGACCCAGTACTTC
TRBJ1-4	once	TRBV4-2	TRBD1	CASSQDRGSEKLFF	TGTGCCAGCAGCCAGGACAGGGGAAGCGAAAAACTGTTTTTT
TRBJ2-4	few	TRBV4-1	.	CASSQGLFRGLAKNIQYF	TGCGCCAGCAGCCAAGGCCTATTCAGGGGATTAGCCAAAAACATTCAGTACTTC
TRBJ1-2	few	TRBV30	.	CAWSPRASGYGYTF	TGTGCCTGGAGTCCTCGAGCCTCGGGCTATGGCTACACCTTC
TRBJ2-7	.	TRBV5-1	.	CASSLDPGTYEQYF	TGCGCCAGCAGCTTGGATCCGGGTACCTACGAGCAGTACTTC
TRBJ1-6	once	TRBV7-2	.	CASRSRDTTYNSPLHF	TGTGCCAGCCGCTCCCGGGACACCACCTATAATTCACCCCTCCACTTT
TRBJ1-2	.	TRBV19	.	CASSMPYRGYGYTF	TGTGCCAGTAGTATGCCCTATAGGGGCTATGGCTACACCTTC
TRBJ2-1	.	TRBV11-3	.	CASRVQGSEQFF	TGTGCCAGCAGGGTACAGGGTAGTGAGCAGTTCTTC
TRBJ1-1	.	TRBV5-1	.	CASSVMEVGRGSTEAFF	TGCGCCAGCAGCGTGATGGAAGTGGGCAGGGGTTCCACTGAAGCTTTCTTT
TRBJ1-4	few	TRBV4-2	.	CASSQDGNRPRLFF	TGTGCCAGCAGCCAAGATGGGAACAGGCCAAGACTGTTTTTT
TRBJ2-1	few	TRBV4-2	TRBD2	CASSSSLAGGRNEQFF	TGTGCCAGCAGCTCTTCACTAGCGGGGGGGCGAAATGAGCAGTTCTTC
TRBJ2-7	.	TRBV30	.	CAWSDRLDEQYF	TGTGCCTGGAGCGACAGGCTCGACGAGCAGTACTTC
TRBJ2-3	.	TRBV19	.	CASSPGVSTDTQYF	TGTGCCAGTAGTCCGGGAGTTAGCACAGATACGCAGTATTTT
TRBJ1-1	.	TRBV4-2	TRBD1	CASSQDEGTGRQTEAFF	TGTGCCAGCAGCCAAGATGAGGGGACAGGGCGACAGACTGAAGCTTTCTTT
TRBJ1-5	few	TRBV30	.	CAWSVEGVWQPQHF	TGTGCCTGGAGTGTAGAGGGGGTTTGGCAGCCCCAGCATTTT
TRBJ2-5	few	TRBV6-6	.	CASSYSMARSETQYF	TGTGCCAGCAGTTACTCGATGGCCAGGTCAGAGACCCAGTACTTC
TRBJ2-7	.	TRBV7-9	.	CASNGGLADTISYEQYF	TGTGCCTCCAATGGAGGGTTAGCGGACACAATCTCCTACGAGCAGTACTTC
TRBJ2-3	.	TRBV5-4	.	CASSLVTTDTQYF	TGTGCCAGCAGCTTGGTAACTACCGATACGCAGTATTTT
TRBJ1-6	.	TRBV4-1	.	CASSQELTQGYSPLHF	TGCGCCAGCAGCCAAGAACTTACACAGGGCTATTCACCCCTCCACTTT
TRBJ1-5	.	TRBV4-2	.	CASSQVPQSGLGQPQHF	TGTGCCAGCAGCCAAGTACCCCAAAGCGGGTTGGGTCAGCCCCAGCATTTT
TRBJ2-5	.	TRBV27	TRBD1	CASSLSQGASEETQYF	TGTGCCAGCAGTTTATCCCAGGGGGCCTCGGAAGAGACCCAGTACTTC
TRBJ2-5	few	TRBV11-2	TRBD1	CASSSIRGRRETQYF	TGTGCCAGCAGCTCGATCAGGGGGCGCAGGGAGACCCAGTACTTC
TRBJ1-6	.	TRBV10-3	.	CAIKEGGSPLHF	TGTGCCATCAAGGAGGGAGGGTCACCCCTCCACTTT
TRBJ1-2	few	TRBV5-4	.	CASSLTGYGYTF	TGTGCCAGCAGTCTTACTGGCTATGGCTACACCTTC
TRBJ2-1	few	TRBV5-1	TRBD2	CASSPLAGGPHEQFF	TGCGCCAGCAGCCCCCTAGCGGGAGGGCCCCATGAGCAGTTCTTC
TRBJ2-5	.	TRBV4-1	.	CASSLRDSGETQYF	TGCGCCAGCAGCCTACGGGATTCTGGGGAGACCCAGTACTTC
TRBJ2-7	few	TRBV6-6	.	CATCSHKYEQYF	TGTGCCACCTGCTCCCACAAGTACGAGCAGTACTTC